This T cell receptor (beta chain) was retrieved from a study of identical twins. It was template switching that added a universal primer site, and there were unique molecular identifiers on the cDNA. TCRdb fed the 5' RACE reads into MiXCR, producing one record per CDR3 protein. The data contain under 1 million distinct CDR3 sequences, approximately 13% of them seen just once; the ten biggest clones take up around 1.5%. This clonotype was counted a few times. What it binds is not known. V gave up 1 base and J gave up 1 base, with 12 bases separating them. Germline lookup yields CDR1 LNHNV and CDR2 YYDKDF (reference sequence). This CDR3 contains 16 residues. Study results and limitations: Zero-insertion analyses might be partly confounded by invariant T cells like MAIT and iNKT.

The sample also formed part of further work on yellow fever vaccine responses in identical twins.

The sequence was obtained from a woman between 18 and 29 years old in good health. The chain joins TRBV15 to TRBJ2-3, with D unclear. Material: PBMCs. DNA for the CDR3: TGTGCCACCAGCAGAGTCATCCCGGGCCGCACAGATACGCAGTATTTT. Translating it yields CATSRVIPGRTDTQYF.